One sample yielded the 8 T cell receptor beta chains listed below, sequenced in a study of shared T cell receptors in the human thymus. Using immunoSEQ multiplex PCR, the repertoire was profiled, and TCRdb retains in-frame clones only, with some absent. The sample yields roughly 560,000 clones, around 82% seen once. The data also belong to a second study, concerning human thymus T cells.

Sequencing input: thymocytes. These TCRs come from a boy under three years old with a congenital heart defect.

This clone turned up a few times. This rearrangement joins TRBV4-3 to TRBJ2-7; D is possibly TRBD1 (6 bases). The length of the CDR3 is 15 residues. Germline assignment: CDR1 LGHNA and CDR2 YSLEER. V lost 0 bases to trimming and J lost 0 bases, with 9 bases between them. CDR3 in amino acids: CASSQERGSSYEQYF. DNA for the CDR3: TGCGCCAGCAGCCAAGAAAGGGGGAGCTCCTACGAGCAGTACTTC.

This clone was seen a few times. This sequence joins TRBV15 and TRBJ1-5; 7 bases match TRBD1. Trimming at V came to 5 bases and at J to 6 bases, leaving 7 bases not matched to a gene. Germline lookup yields CDR1 LNHNV and CDR2 YYDKDF (reference sequence). CDR3 length: 14 amino acids. This CDR3 reads CATSLDRVGQPQHF. CDR3 sequence (DNA): TGTGCCACCAGCCTCGACAGGGTGGGTCAGCCCCAGCATTTT.

On this clone itself: The same CDR3 is also encoded by other DNA sequences in this sample. The V call is TRBV4-3, the J call TRBJ2-7, with TRBD1 identical over 9 bases. This CDR3 spans 14 amino acids. Germline CDR1 and CDR2: LGHNA and YSLEER. Losses at the gene ends were 3 bases for V and 4 bases for J; bases not matched to a gene: 4. The CDR3 DNA sequence: TGCGCCAGCAGCCAGGACAGGGGAGCTTACGAGCAGTACTTC. This encodes CASSQDRGAYEQYF.

V is TRBV5-4 and J is TRBJ2-7, with TRBD2 matching 8 bases. Trimming at V came to 8 bases and at J to 5 bases, leaving 9 bases not matched to a gene. CDR1 and CDR2 (germline): SGHNT, YYREEE (reference sequence). This CDR3 has 13 amino acids. The CDR3 region has the DNA TGTGCCAGTGCGGGGGGCGGGAGCGACGAGCAGTACTTC. Translated, it gives CASAGGGSDEQYF.

This chain links TRBV4-3 with TRBJ2-5, with TRBD2 identical over 11 bases. CDR1 is LGHNA and CDR2 is YSLEER in the germline V gene. The CDR3 sequence is 15 residues long. J lost 12 bases, V lost 1 base, and 10 bases had no gene match. The CDR3 nucleotides read TGCGCCAGCAGCCAAGGTTTTTTTAGCGGGGGGGGAAAGTACTTC. It yields the protein CASSQGFFSGGGKYF.

The chain employs TRBV27 and TRBJ2-6, with D hard to call. This CDR3 is built from 16 residues. Germline V gene sequence: CDR1 MNHEY, CDR2 SMNVEV (reference sequence). Trimming left V 2 bases short and J 0 bases short, with 8 bases between. CDR3 DNA: TGTGCCAGCAGTTTACCCCCCCTCTCTGGGGCCAACGTCCTGACTTTC. This encodes CASSLPPLSGANVLTF.

V is TRBV6-1 and J is TRBJ2-1; D perhaps matches TRBD2 (5 bases). V lost 4 bases, J lost 5 bases, and 9 bases lay in between. The CDR3 has 13 amino acids. The germline V gene has CDR1 MNHNS and CDR2 SASEGT. This chain's CDR3 is CASSAREDNEQFF. The CDR3, as DNA: TGTGCCAGCAGTGCTCGGGAAGACAATGAGCAGTTCTTC.

The V and J genes are TRBV11-3 and TRBJ2-7, with 7 bases aligning to TRBD2. The CDR3 totals 15 residues. The V segment lost 4 bases and the J segment 0 bases; nucleotides outside the gene matches: 6. CDR1 SGHNT and CDR2 YENEEA come from the germline V gene. DNA for the CDR3: TGTGCCAGCAGCTCGGAGCGGGGCCTCTCCTACGAGCAGTACTTC. Translating it yields CASSSERGLSYEQYF.